These T cell receptor beta chains were read from a single sample in a study of blood T cells in healthy people across ages. TCRdb analysed the 5' RACE reads with MiXCR anew, one entry per CDR3 protein. The table lists hundreds of thousands of distinct CDR3 sequences, around 50% of them singletons. Sequencing used blood. The receptor set was obtained from a man older than 75 in good health. The CDR3 runs from the conserved cysteine through the conserved F or W. The order of the fields is clone size, D gene, V gene, J gene, CDR3 protein, CDR3 DNA. D genes are given only for firm matches. For some rows the clone size is stated as once, few or many, or as a class when expanded; others skip it.

.	TRBD2	TRBV6-6	TRBJ2-5	CASSRGGGSETQYF	TGTGCCAGCAGTCGCGGGGGGGGATCAGAGACCCAGTACTTC
few	.	TRBV4-3	TRBJ2-1	CASSQEAAGPRGNEQFF	TGCGCCAGCAGCCAAGAGGCTGCGGGTCCGAGGGGCAATGAGCAGTTCTTC
.	.	TRBV3-1	TRBJ2-7	CASSQAVRSYEQYF	TGTGCCAGCAGCCAAGCGGTTAGGAGTTACGAGCAGTACTTC
.	.	TRBV5-6	TRBJ2-5	CASSPWGEETQYF	TGTGCCAGCAGCCCCTGGGGTGAAGAGACCCAGTACTTC
few	TRBD2	TRBV20-1	TRBJ2-7	CSADPSGRALEQYF	TGCAGTGCCGACCCCAGCGGGAGGGCCCTCGAGCAGTACTTC
few	.	TRBV4-1	TRBJ1-1	CASSQAQQNTEAFF	TGCGCCAGCAGCCAAGCCCAACAGAACACTGAAGCTTTCTTT
once	TRBD2	TRBV12-3/TRBV12-4	TRBJ2-3	CASSSESGGGSDTQYF	TGTGCCAGCAGTTCAGAGAGCGGGGGGGGCTCAGATACGCAGTATTTT
.	.	TRBV20-1	TRBJ1-4	CSATNSREEKLFF	TGCAGTGCTACCAACTCTAGGGAGGAAAAACTGTTTTTT
.	.	TRBV2	TRBJ2-7	CASSEPSLSSYEQYF	TGTGCCAGCAGTGAACCGTCCTTGAGCTCCTACGAGCAGTACTTC
few	.	TRBV20-1	TRBJ2-5	CSVRPPSQETQYF	TGCAGTGTCCGTCCTCCGTCCCAAGAGACCCAGTACTTC
.	.	TRBV24-1	TRBJ2-7	CATSDANGYEQYF	TGTGCCACCAGTGACGCCAACGGGTACGAGCAGTACTTC
.	TRBD2	TRBV12-3/TRBV12-4	TRBJ2-1	CASSLGFRTSGGTYNEQFF	TGTGCCAGCAGTTTAGGGTTTCGGACTAGCGGGGGGACCTACAATGAGCAGTTCTTC
.	TRBD2	TRBV7-9	TRBJ2-1	CASSSLLAPEQFF	TGTGCCAGCAGCTCACTACTAGCGCCCGAGCAGTTCTTC
few	.	TRBV15	TRBJ2-7	CATSRDLSNTYEQYF	TGTGCCACCAGCAGAGATTTAAGTAACACCTACGAGCAGTACTTC
.	.	TRBV12-3/TRBV12-4	TRBJ2-7	CASSFNLHYEQYF	TGTGCCAGCAGTTTCAACTTACACTACGAGCAGTACTTC
.	TRBD1	TRBV19	TRBJ1-1	CASIPPGQGAEAFF	TGTGCCAGTATTCCACCGGGACAGGGGGCTGAAGCTTTCTTT
.	.	TRBV6-2/TRBV6-3	TRBJ1-2	CASSLRREYYGYTF	TGTGCCAGCAGCCTACGAAGGGAGTACTATGGCTACACCTTC
few	TRBD1	TRBV6-1	TRBJ2-7	CASSLPGQVTSYEQYF	TGTGCCAGCAGTCTACCTGGACAGGTCACCTCCTACGAGCAGTACTTC
few	.	TRBV20-1	TRBJ2-1	CSALGKSDNEQFF	TGCAGTGCCCTAGGGAAATCCGACAATGAGCAGTTCTTC
.	.	TRBV24-1	TRBJ1-1	CATSDPHREGNTEAFF	TGTGCCACCAGTGACCCCCACAGGGAGGGGAACACTGAAGCTTTCTTT
.	TRBD1	TRBV9	TRBJ1-1	CASSPGDRAEAFF	TGTGCCAGCAGCCCGGGGGACAGGGCTGAAGCTTTCTTT
.	.	TRBV11-3	TRBJ2-7	CASSTTREQYF	TGTGCCAGCAGCACAACTAGGGAGCAGTACTTC
few	TRBD2	TRBV14	TRBJ2-1	CASSQWLAGSEQFF	TGTGCCAGCAGCCAATGGCTAGCGGGAAGCGAGCAGTTCTTC
few	TRBD2	TRBV5-1	TRBJ2-5	CASSPSRSGSQGETQYF	TGCGCCAGCAGCCCCTCCCGCAGCGGGAGCCAAGGAGAGACCCAGTACTTC
.	.	TRBV3-1	TRBJ1-4	CASSQDRHSNEKLFF	TGTGCCAGCAGCCAAGATCGGCACAGTAATGAAAAACTGTTTTTT
.	.	TRBV29-1	TRBJ1-6	CSVRDQDSPLHF	TGCAGCGTCCGGGACCAGGATTCACCCCTCCACTTT
few	TRBD1	TRBV20-1	TRBJ2-1	CSASGTGVDEQFF	TGCAGTGCTAGCGGGACAGGGGTGGATGAGCAGTTCTTC
.	TRBD2	TRBV9	TRBJ2-3	CASSVFSGGAKDTQYF	TGTGCCAGCAGCGTCTTTAGCGGGGGGGCCAAAGATACGCAGTATTTT
once	TRBD2	TRBV29-1	TRBJ2-2	CSAGVGTSDTGELFF	TGCAGCGCTGGGGTAGGGACTAGTGACACCGGGGAGCTGTTTTTT
many	TRBD1	TRBV5-6	TRBJ2-7	CASTSFGTDAYEQYF	TGTGCCAGCACTTCCTTCGGGACAGACGCCTACGAGCAGTACTTC
.	.	TRBV20-1	TRBJ2-5	CSARDPDGRLREQYF	TGCAGTGCTAGAGATCCGGACGGCCGACTGAGGGAGCAGTACTTC
many	.	TRBV29-1	TRBJ2-1	CSCLTDPAYNEQFF	TGCAGCTGCCTTACAGACCCGGCCTACAATGAGCAGTTCTTC
.	TRBD1	TRBV6-2/TRBV6-3	TRBJ1-1	CASIPGQGVWTEAFF	TGTGCCAGCATTCCGGGACAGGGGGTCTGGACTGAAGCTTTCTTT
many	TRBD2	TRBV6-1	TRBJ2-1	CASSATSGRYNEQFF	TGTGCCAGCAGTGCGACTAGCGGGAGGTACAATGAGCAGTTCTTC
few	.	TRBV29-1	TRBJ2-1	CSVEMRVYEQFF	TGCAGCGTCGAGATGCGCGTCTATGAGCAGTTCTTC
few	TRBD2	TRBV7-2	TRBJ2-1	CASSLQSGEPEQFF	TGTGCCAGCAGCTTACAAAGCGGGGAGCCGGAGCAGTTCTTC
.	.	TRBV12-3/TRBV12-4	TRBJ1-5	CASSLYVGGVNQPQHF	TGTGCCAGCAGTTTATACGTCGGAGGCGTCAATCAGCCCCAGCATTTT
.	.	TRBV29-1	TRBJ2-1	CSGDREVGNEQFF	TGCAGCGGCGACAGGGAGGTTGGCAATGAGCAGTTCTTC
.	TRBD2	TRBV5-1	TRBJ2-3	CASSAGLAGGTSTDTQYF	TGCGCCAGCAGCGCGGGACTAGCGGGAGGGACAAGCACAGATACGCAGTATTTT
.	TRBD1	TRBV5-1	TRBJ2-6	CASSLGGTGNSGANVLTF	TGCGCCAGCAGCTTGGGTGGGACAGGGAACTCTGGGGCCAACGTCCTGACTTTC
few	.	TRBV11-3	TRBJ2-7	CASSFPGGTYEQYF	TGTGCCAGCAGCTTCCCAGGGGGGACCTACGAGCAGTACTTC
few	.	TRBV18	TRBJ2-3	CASSPNLGTDTQYF	TGTGCCAGCTCACCAAATCTGGGCACAGATACGCAGTATTTT
.	TRBD1	TRBV5-1	TRBJ2-2	CASSTGQGAGELFF	TGCGCCAGCAGCACGGGACAGGGGGCCGGGGAGCTGTTTTTT
.	TRBD2	TRBV20-1	TRBJ2-3	CSASHAGGSADTQYF	TGCAGTGCTAGTCATGCGGGGGGAAGTGCAGATACGCAGTATTTT
many	.	TRBV6-2/TRBV6-3	TRBJ2-4	CASQRDLAKNIQYF	TGTGCCAGTCAACGAGACCTAGCCAAAAACATTCAGTACTTC
.	TRBD2	TRBV20-1	TRBJ2-3	CSAPRASGPADTQYF	TGCAGTGCCCCCCGGGCTAGCGGCCCGGCAGATACGCAGTATTTT
.	TRBD1	TRBV7-2	TRBJ2-3	CASSLVSGRGQADTQYF	TGTGCCAGCAGCTTAGTATCTGGCAGGGGGCAGGCAGATACGCAGTATTTT
.	TRBD2	TRBV9	TRBJ2-1	CASSAGGRAGVNEQFF	TGTGCCAGCAGCGCGGGAGGGCGAGCGGGAGTCAATGAGCAGTTCTTC
.	.	TRBV25-1	TRBJ2-4	CASSDSRAGMTNIQYF	TGTGCCAGCAGTGATAGTCGGGCAGGGATGACGAACATTCAGTACTTC
.	TRBD2	TRBV5-1	TRBJ2-3	CASSLAGRSGGDTDTQYF	TGCGCCAGCAGCTTGGCAGGTCGGAGCGGGGGGGACACAGATACGCAGTATTTT
.	.	TRBV20-1	TRBJ2-7	CSARLPGLSSYEQYF	TGCAGTGCTAGACTCCCGGGTTTGAGCTCCTACGAGCAGTACTTC
.	TRBD2	TRBV15	TRBJ2-7	CATSSYLTTSGGFSSYEQYF	TGTGCCACCAGCAGCTACCTAACCACTAGCGGAGGATTTAGCTCCTACGAGCAGTACTTC
.	.	TRBV27	TRBJ2-5	CASSTQGTNQETQYF	TGTGCCAGCAGTACGCAGGGAACCAACCAAGAGACCCAGTACTTC
.	.	TRBV7-2	TRBJ2-7	CASSLAKGVGEQYF	TGTGCCAGCAGCTTAGCGAAGGGGGTAGGCGAGCAGTACTTC
few	TRBD1	TRBV27	TRBJ2-5	CASSFLQGAQETQYF	TGTGCCAGCAGTTTCTTACAGGGGGCCCAAGAGACCCAGTACTTC
once	TRBD2	TRBV20-1	TRBJ2-1	CSARPTSGSPGNEQFF	TGCAGTGCTAGACCGACTAGCGGTTCCCCAGGTAATGAGCAGTTCTTC
few	.	TRBV9	TRBJ2-1	CASSASGIQQFF	TGTGCCAGCAGCGCCTCCGGGATCCAGCAGTTCTTC
many	.	TRBV7-2	TRBJ2-4	CASSLTLAKNIQYF	TGTGCCAGCAGCTTAACCTTAGCCAAAAACATTCAGTACTTC
.	TRBD2	TRBV4-3	TRBJ2-3	CASSQDSLAGDTDTQYF	TGCGCCAGTAGCCAAGATTCCCTAGCGGGGGACACAGATACGCAGTATTTT